This T cell receptor beta chain was observed in a study of shared clonotypes between healthy human individuals. CDR1 is SGDLS and CDR2 is YYNGEE in the germline V gene. The V end lost 1 base, the J end lost 1 base, and 10 bases lay between the germline ends. This CDR3 comprises 15 residues. For this clone: Its antigen is unknown.

Overall study findings and caveats: Having only a few donors restricted how much genetic and exposure-history diversity was captured. It was only blood that was sampled, and tissue repertoires likely differ.

Unsorted PBMC contributed approximately 300 ng DNA, roughly 30,000 T cell genomes, to each replicate PCR. Profiling relied on immunoSEQ multiplex PCR, and the TCRdb table lists in-frame clones only, not all of them. The data contain about 480,000 clones, approximately 79% of them singletons. Caucasian adults living in Nashville, Tennessee, provided all samples. The sample comprised PBMCs. The rearrangement uses TRBV9 and TRBJ2-3; D gene ambiguous. The origin of this receptor is a woman aged 40 to 49 in good health. Some clones in this sample may be carry-over from other donors' samples. CDR3 loop: CASSVKVEGTDTQYF. The CDR3 DNA sequence: TGTGCCAGCAGCGTAAAAGTAGAGGGCACAGATACGCAGTATTTT.